The 32 T cell receptor beta chains given below trace back to one sample, sequenced in a study of lymphopenia after photon versus proton radiotherapy. The protocol was immunoSEQ multiplex PCR, while the TCRdb copy is restricted to in-frame clones and leaves out a portion. This table has 35,000 to 45,000 clones, around 83% appearing once. The source was peripheral blood, collected from a patient treated with proton-based radiotherapy. The receptor source for this set is a woman in her 70s with pancreatic cancer.

The chain recombines TRBV29-1 with TRBJ2-3; no firm D call. The CDR3 totals 16 residues. The germline gives CDR1 SQVTM, CDR2 ANQGSEA. V gave up 0 bases and J gave up 1 base, with 14 bases separating them. The CDR3 loop is CSVEDLRRLGTDTQYF. For the CDR3, the DNA is TGCAGCGTTGAAGATCTCAGGCGGCTTGGCACAGATACGCAGTATTTT.

This clone has a single count. This chain links TRBV5-8 with TRBJ2-3, with TRBD2 identical over 10 bases. There are 18 residues in the CDR3. CDR1 and CDR2 (germline): SGHTS, YDEGEE. The J segment lost 6 bases and the V segment lost 0 bases, leaving 13 bases of the junction unmatched. CDR3 nucleotides: TGTGCCAGCAGCTTGGGAGGGGGCTCTAGCGGGAGTATGGATACGCAGTATTTT. Encoded protein: CASSLGGGSSGSMDTQYF. Filled out from reference TRBV5-8 and TRBJ2-3, the complete variable domain reads EAGVTQSPTHLIKTRGQQATLRCSPISGHTSVYWYQQALGLGLQFLLWYDEGEERNRGNFPPRFSGRQFPNYSSELNVNALELEDSALYLCASSLGGGSSGSMDTQYFGPGTRLTVL.

The chain combines TRBV25-1 with TRBJ1-4; weak D call: TRBD1 (6 bases). V gave up 10 bases and J gave up 8 bases, with 17 bases separating them. The germline CDR1 and CDR2 sequences are MGHDK and SYGVNS. The CDR3 has 13 amino acids. This chain's CDR3 is CATQGHLNEKLFF. The CDR3 nucleotides read TGTGCCACCCAGGGACATCTCAACGAAAAACTGTTTTTT.

This clone was picked up one time. The CDR3 DNA reads as TGTGCCAGCAGAGGTGGGACAGGCGTCTATGGCTACACCTTC. It codes for CASRGGTGVYGYTF. The chain is built from TRBV28 and TRBJ1-2, with 8 positions matching TRBD1. Germline V lookup: CDR1 MDHEN, CDR2 SYDVKM. This CDR3 contains 14 residues. Losses at the gene ends were 6 bases for V and 4 bases for J; bases not matched to a gene: 7.

The chain uses TRBV6-1 and TRBJ1-2; possibly TRBD1 for D (6 bases). The V gene's germline CDR1 is MNHNS and CDR2 SASEGT. Between the trimmed V and J ends, which lost 2 bases and 2 bases, there was a span of 12 bases. This CDR3 region has 15 residues. The CDR3 is CASSEWGASNYGYTF. The CDR3 DNA is TGTGCCAGCAGTGAATGGGGGGCATCCAACTATGGCTACACCTTC.

A remark on this clone: Likely a read error: the CDR3 ends without its conserved phenylalanine or tryptophan. V is TRBV27 and J is TRBJ2-7; 9 bases fit TRBD1. Germline V gives CDR1 MNHEY, CDR2 SMNVEV (reference sequence). The CDR3 spans 15 residues. The trim removed 3 bases at V and 5 bases at J, leaving 8 bases unmatched. CDR3 loop: CASSFQTGGGNEQYL. The DNA of the CDR3 is TGTGCCAGCAGTTTTCAAACAGGGGGCGGTAACGAGCAGTACCTC.

The chain employs TRBV6-1 and TRBJ2-7, with a tentative D call TRBD2 (5 bases). The CDR3 totals 14 residues. The germline V gene encodes CDR1 MNHNS and CDR2 SASEGT. Trimming took off 3 bases at V and 2 bases at J, with 11 bases between the two ends. The CDR3 region has the DNA TGTGCCAGCAGTGAGGCGGGCCCCACCTACGAGCAGTACTTC. Translating gives CASSEAGPTYEQYF.

There are a few counts of this clone. CDR3 amino acids: CASSPEGGDTEAFF. The CDR3 bases are TGTGCCAGCTCCCCTGAGGGAGGCGACACTGAAGCTTTCTTT. This chain links TRBV18 with TRBJ1-1; D not certain. V dropped 6 bases and J dropped 3 bases, with 14 bases sitting between them. The V gene's germline CDR1 is KGHSH and CDR2 LQKENI. The CDR3 loop spans 14 amino acids. The complete variable domain, with remaining parts taken from reference TRBV18 and TRBJ1-1, reads NAGVMQNPRHLVRRRGQEARLRCSPMKGHSHVYWYRQLPEEGLKFMVYLQKENIIDESGMPKERFSAEFPKEGPSILRIQQVVRGDSAAYFCASSPEGGDTEAFFGQGTRLTVV.

This chain connects TRBV10-3 to TRBJ2-2; 8 nucleotides line up with TRBD1. The V segment lost 0 bases and the J segment 1 base; nucleotides outside the gene matches: 1. The CDR3 is made up of 16 amino acids. Germline lookup yields CDR1 ENHRY and CDR2 SYGVKD. CDR3 sequence reads: CAISESTGENTGELFF. The CDR3 coding sequence is TGTGCCATCAGTGAGTCGACAGGGGAGAACACCGGGGAGCTGTTTTTT.

V usage is TRBV28 and J usage is TRBJ1-4, with TRBD1 as a possible D gene (5 bases). Germline V lookup: CDR1 MDHEN, CDR2 SYDVKM. V gave up 7 bases and J gave up 6 bases, with 21 bases separating them. The CDR3 is made up of 16 amino acids. The CDR3 loop reads CASKLADSFEDEKLFF. The DNA for the CDR3 is TGTGCCAGCAAACTCGCTGACAGCTTTGAAGATGAAAAACTGTTTTTT.

The genes are TRBV30 and TRBJ2-5; 9 bases agree with TRBD2. The CDR3 consists of 14 residues. From germline, CDR1 is GTSNPN and CDR2 SVGIG (reference sequence). Trimming took 0 bases from V and 6 from J; bases not matched to a gene: 5. The CDR3 protein is CAWSVPSGRQTQYF. CDR3 bases: TGTGCCTGGAGTGTACCGAGCGGGAGGCAGACCCAGTACTTC.

This chain joins TRBV6-5 and TRBJ1-1; TRBD1 might be the D (5 bases). The CDR3 is 15 residues long. Deletions cut 6 bases from V and 1 base from J, with 15 bases between. CDR1 MNHEY and CDR2 SVGAGI come from the germline V gene. The CDR3 loop reads CASRRPGASNTEAFF. CDR3 DNA: TGTGCCAGCAGACGGCCTGGGGCTTCGAACACTGAAGCTTTCTTT.

The gene calls are TRBV9 and TRBJ2-1; 7 bases align to TRBD2. Germline V gene lookup returns CDR1 SGDLS and CDR2 YYNGEE. V lost 0 bases to trimming and J lost 5 bases; unmatched junction nucleotides: 5. The CDR3 runs to 15 residues. The CDR3 protein is CASSVGTSENNEQFF. The CDR3, as DNA: TGTGCCAGCAGCGTAGGTACTAGCGAGAACAATGAGCAGTTCTTC.

This clone rates as medium-sized. The chain employs TRBV7-6 and TRBJ1-3; maybe TRBD1 (6 bases). Germline V CDR1 and CDR2: SGHVS, FNYEAQ. Trimming took 2 bases from V and 1 from J, leaving 12 bases between them. The CDR3 consists of 16 residues. The DNA for the CDR3 is TGTGCCAGCAGCTTACTCGTTCAGGGGTCTGGAAACACCATATATTTT. Its protein product is CASSLLVQGSGNTIYF.

The V gene is TRBV21-1, the J gene TRBJ2-1; the table's D gene call, TRBD2, was not cross checked with the DNA. TRBV21-1 is annotated as a pseudogene. The CDR3 length is 15 residues. The DNA for the CDR3 is TGTGCCAGCAGCAAAGAGTCTCGGGATATCTCCCCGGAGTTCTTC. Translation: CASSKESRDISPEFF.

The chain links TRBV5-8 to TRBJ2-7; the D gene is possibly TRBD1 (6 bases). The CDR3 totals 14 residues. V was clipped by 6 bases and J by 3 bases, with 16 bases between them. The germline gives CDR1 SGHTS, CDR2 YDEGEE. The CDR3 region is CASNTGSRNYEQYF. CDR3 nucleotide sequence: TGTGCCAGCAACACAGGGTCCCGAAACTACGAGCAGTACTTC.

The chain employs TRBV20-1 and TRBJ2-7; no definite D call. This CDR3 comprises 11 residues. The V end lost 0 bases, the J end lost 6 bases, and 6 bases lay between the germline ends. CDR1 DFQATT and CDR2 SNEGSKA come from the germline V gene (reference sequence). DNA of the CDR3: TGCAGTGCTAGAGATCAGGTCGAGCAGTACTTC. Amino acids: CSARDQVEQYF.

Only one count was recorded for this clone. The V call is TRBV7-2, the J call TRBJ1-5, with TRBD1 matching 8 bases. The J segment lost 10 bases and the V segment lost 5 bases, leaving 7 bases of the junction unmatched. This CDR3 has 13 amino acids. The V gene's germline CDR1 is SGHTA and CDR2 FQGNSA. The DNA for the CDR3 is TGTGCCAGCAGCGACAGGGGCAGAGATCCCCAGCATTTT. Protein: CASSDRGRDPQHF.

This chain uses TRBV5-1 with TRBJ2-2; weak D call: TRBD2 (5 bases). Germline V lookup: CDR1 SGHRS, CDR2 YFSETQ. The CDR3 is made up of 14 amino acids. V was trimmed by 4 bases and J by 5 bases, leaving 12 bases between them. Here the CDR3 reads CASSPRTQTGELFF. CDR3 sequence (DNA): TGCGCCAGCAGCCCCCGGACTCAGACCGGGGAGCTGTTTTTT.

The chain couples TRBV11-1 to TRBJ2-1; 14 bases are shared with TRBD2. The CDR3 contains 19 residues. Trimming cost V 1 base and J 7 bases; bases outside gene matches: 12. CDR1 SGHAT and CDR2 FQDESV come from the germline V gene (reference sequence). CDR3 sequence (DNA): TGTGCCAGCAGCTTAGGGGACGGACTAGCGGGAGGTGGTCGAAATGAGCAGTTCTTC. It is translated as CASSLGDGLAGGGRNEQFF.

This clone was seen more than once but under ten times. The chain recombines TRBV7-9 with TRBJ2-1; 10 positions agree with TRBD2. Germline-derived CDR1 and CDR2 are SEHNR and FQNEAQ (reference sequence). The trim removed 1 base at V and 7 bases at J, leaving 10 bases unmatched. The CDR3 sequence is 17 residues long. The CDR3 nucleotides are TGTGCCAGCAGCTTAGTCGGGCTAGCGGGAGCGGGTAATGAGCAGTTCTTC. Translated: CASSLVGLAGAGNEQFF.

The chain recombines TRBV5-4 with TRBJ2-7; D gene ambiguous. Germline CDR1 SGHNT, CDR2 YYREEE (reference sequence). Trimming stripped 2 bases from V and 3 bases from J, with 9 bases between. The CDR3 totals 13 residues. CDR3 in DNA: TGTGCCAGCAGCTTAGGTTTAAACTACGAGCAGTACTTC. Protein product: CASSLGLNYEQYF.

The J gene is TRBJ1-2, the V gene TRBV28; 7 nucleotides align to TRBD1. Trimming took 9 bases from V and 4 from J; bases not matched to a gene: 8. CDR1 and CDR2 (germline): MDHEN, SYDVKM. The CDR3 length is 13 residues. The CDR3 loop is CARGTEKIYGYTF. The CDR3, as DNA: TGTGCCAGAGGGACAGAAAAAATCTATGGCTACACCTTC.

The genes are TRBV7-2 and TRBJ2-3; D possibly corresponds to TRBD1 (5 bases). This CDR3 has 14 amino acids. Trimming cost V 0 bases and J 4 bases, with 8 bases left between them. The germline V gene has CDR1 SGHTA and CDR2 FQGNSA. The CDR3 sequence is CASSLAKGSDTQYF. The CDR3 DNA is TGTGCCAGCAGCTTAGCGAAGGGGTCAGATACGCAGTATTTT.

There are a few counts of this clone. The chain recombines TRBV4-2 with TRBJ1-2, with D possibly being TRBD1 (5 bases). Trimming removed 1 base from V and 7 bases from J, with 19 bases in between. This CDR3 contains 16 residues. CDR1 and CDR2 from the germline V gene are LGHNA and YNFKEQ. The CDR3 here is CASSQGGIRPGGGYTF. The CDR3 coding sequence is TGTGCCAGCAGCCAAGGGGGGATACGACCAGGCGGTGGCTACACCTTC.

This clone showed up just once. This chain uses TRBV30 with TRBJ1-3; D gene ambiguous. Germline CDR1 and CDR2: GTSNPN and SVGIG (reference sequence). The CDR3 loop spans 20 amino acids. V lost 0 bases, J lost 0 bases, and 24 bases lay in between. The CDR3 region is CAWSVGSHPPDTHSGNTIYF. CDR3 nucleotide sequence: TGTGCCTGGAGTGTAGGGTCGCACCCCCCCGACACCCACTCTGGAAACACCATATATTTT.

This clone is a singleton in its sample. The V gene is TRBV6-6, the J gene TRBJ1-1; D may be TRBD1 (5 bases). The ends were cut back, 5 bases at V and 2 bases at J, with 9 bases in the middle. Germline assignment: CDR1 MNHNY and CDR2 SVGAGI (reference sequence). The CDR3 has 13 amino acids. CDR3: CASSPTGNTEAFF. The CDR3 nucleotides read TGTGCCAGCAGTCCAACAGGTAACACTGAAGCTTTCTTT.

The rearrangement links TRBV30 to TRBJ1-1; 7 bases are a match to TRBD1. V lost 4 bases, J lost 0 bases, and 2 bases stayed unmatched. There are 13 residues in the CDR3. The V gene's germline CDR1 is GTSNPN and CDR2 SVGIG (reference sequence). In DNA form, the CDR3 reads TGTGCCTGGACGGGACAGATGAACACTGAAGCTTTCTTT. Translated, it gives CAWTGQMNTEAFF.

This clone has a handful of counts. The chain carries TRBV10-3 and TRBJ1-5; no clear D. Looked up from germline, CDR1 is ENHRY and CDR2 is SYGVKD. This CDR3 has 12 amino acids. Trimming left V 3 bases short and J 7 bases short, with 7 bases between. This chain's CDR3 is CAISDESQPQHF. CDR3 DNA: TGTGCCATCAGTGACGAGTCGCAGCCCCAGCATTTT.

This chain joins TRBV28 and TRBJ1-3, with D uncertain. Germline V lookup: CDR1 MDHEN, CDR2 SYDVKM. There are 16 residues in the CDR3. V gave up 1 base and J gave up 1 base, with 11 bases separating them. The CDR3 spells CASSLLGSWSGNTIYF. CDR3 bases: TGTGCCAGCAGTTTATTGGGCAGTTGGTCTGGAAACACCATATATTTT.

The V call is TRBV5-4, the J call TRBJ2-5; D ambiguous. V lost 2 bases, J lost 0 bases, and 11 bases lay in between. From germline, CDR1 is SGHNT and CDR2 YYREEE (reference sequence). The CDR3 is 15 amino acids. The CDR3, as DNA: TGTGCCAGCAGCTTAGATGTTGGGCACCAAGAGACCCAGTACTTC. Its translation is CASSLDVGHQETQYF.

CDR3 sequence (DNA): TGTGCCAGCAGTTACTGGGCAGGGTCGGTGGGCACTGAAGCTTTCTTT. It codes for CASSYWAGSVGTEAFF. This rearrangement joins TRBV6-5 to TRBJ1-1; a possible D gene is TRBD1 (5 bases). Germline V gives CDR1 MNHEY, CDR2 SVGAGI. CDR3 length: 16 residues. The V and J ends lost 1 base and 4 bases respectively, with 16 bases between them.